A single sample is the source of the 15 T cell receptor beta chains below, sequenced in a study of OX40 agonist ivuxolimab in advanced cancers. This table comes from immunoSEQ multiplex PCR, and its TCRdb copy is limited to in-frame clones, with some not included. The repertoire holds approximately 96,000 clones, less than 95% seen once, with about 1.5% in the top ten. This sample comprised CD4+ or CD8+ T cells sorted from blood, obtained in a trial of the OX40 agonist ivuxolimab. The receptors stem from an adult with an advanced solid tumor such as melanoma, head and neck, liver or kidney cancer.

The chain uses TRBV5-1 and TRBJ2-2; D gene unclear. V was trimmed by 2 bases and J by 0 bases, leaving 5 bases between them. The CDR3 length is 14 residues. Germline V gene sequence: CDR1 SGHRS, CDR2 YFSETQ. CDR3 DNA: TGCGCCAGCAGCTTACGAGCGAACACCGGGGAGCTGTTTTTT. Protein sequence: CASSLRANTGELFF.

This chain uses TRBV5-1 with TRBJ2-3; 7 bases map to TRBD1. V trimming: 4 bases; J trimming: 0 bases; junction bases outside the gene matches: 8. Germline V gives CDR1 SGHRS, CDR2 YFSETQ. The length of the CDR3 is 16 residues. The CDR3: CASSQGTDPSTDTQYF. In DNA form, the CDR3 reads TGCGCCAGCAGCCAGGGGACAGACCCTAGCACAGATACGCAGTATTTT.

The J gene is TRBJ1-2, the V gene TRBV5-4; D perhaps matches TRBD1 (5 bases). The germline gives CDR1 SGHNT, CDR2 YYREEE (reference sequence). This CDR3 is built from 14 residues. V lost 2 bases to trimming and J lost 7 bases, with 15 bases between them. The CDR3, as DNA: TGTGCCAGCAGCTTTCATCGAGGGGTGGGTGGCTACACCTTC. Amino acids: CASSFHRGVGGYTF.

This sequence joins TRBV7-6 and TRBJ2-1; D is perhaps TRBD2 (5 bases). The CDR3 spans 15 residues. Germline loops: CDR1 SGHVS, CDR2 FNYEAQ. The V end lost 2 bases, the J end lost 4 bases, and 12 bases lay between the germline ends. Here the CDR3 reads CASSLRAGMYNEQFF. The CDR3 region has the DNA TGTGCCAGCAGCTTACGGGCCGGGATGTACAATGAGCAGTTCTTC.

The chain carries TRBV9 and TRBJ1-2; 9 nucleotides match TRBD1. The CDR3 is 16 amino acids. The V and J ends lost 0 bases and 6 bases, in that order; junction bases with no gene match: 9. Germline V lookup: CDR1 SGDLS, CDR2 YYNGEE. The CDR3 sequence: CASSVGPGQGLNGYTF. The CDR3 DNA sequence: TGTGCCAGCAGCGTAGGTCCGGGACAGGGATTGAATGGCTACACCTTC.

V gene TRBV6-1 combines with J gene TRBJ2-5, with D tentatively TRBD1 or TRBD2 (5 bases each). Per germline, CDR1 MNHNS and CDR2 SASEGT. The ends were cut back, 6 bases at V and 2 bases at J, with 16 bases in the middle. The CDR3 runs 15 residues. The CDR3 loop is CASRYRDAQQETQYF. In DNA, the CDR3 is TGTGCCAGCAGATACCGGGACGCACAGCAAGAGACCCAGTACTTC.

The chain's CDR3 is CASSPLGGRSYNEQFF. CDR3 in DNA: TGTGCCAGCAGCCCGTTGGGCGGGAGGTCTTACAATGAGCAGTTCTTC. V gene TRBV7-9 combines with J gene TRBJ2-1, with 8 nucleotides matching TRBD2. The CDR3 is made up of 16 amino acids. The V gene's germline CDR1 is SEHNR and CDR2 FQNEAQ (reference sequence). V was pared by 5 bases and J by 4 bases, with 10 bases of the junction left unmatched. Variable domain in full (rest from reference TRBV7-9 and TRBJ2-1): DTGVSQNPRHKITKRGQNVTFRCDPISEHNRLYWYRQTLGQGPEFLTYFQNEAQLEKSRLLSDRFSAERPKGSFSTLEIQRTEQGDSAMYLCASSPLGGRSYNEQFFGPGTRLTVL.

The gene calls are TRBV9 and TRBJ2-5; D perhaps matches TRBD1 (6 bases). The last part of the DNA fits TRBJ2-7 better; the J call may be wrong. CDR3 length: 16 amino acids. Germline values: CDR1 SGDLS, CDR2 YYNGEE. The CDR3 sequence is CASSVGTKPGDYEQYF. CDR3 DNA: TGTGCCAGCAGCGTAGGTACCAAGCCAGGGGACTACGAGCAGTACTTC.

This chain's CDR3 is CASQTGGLGTDTQYF. The CDR3, as DNA: TGCGCCTCACAGACGGGGGGTCTGGGCACAGATACGCAGTATTTT. The genes are TRBV5-1 and TRBJ2-3; 7 nucleotides agree with TRBD2. This CDR3 is built from 15 residues. Germline-derived CDR1 and CDR2 are SGHRS and YFSETQ. V dropped 10 bases and J dropped 1; count of bases not matched to a gene: 12. Combining the CDR3 with reference TRBV5-1 and TRBJ2-3 gives the whole variable domain KAGVTQTPRYLIKTRGQQVTLSCSPISGHRSVSWYQQTPGQGLQFLFEYFSETQRNKGNFPGRFSGRQFSNSRSEMNVSTLELGDSALYLCASQTGGLGTDTQYFGPGTRLTVL.

The rearrangement uses TRBV5-8 and TRBJ2-3; TRBD2 agrees at 7 bases. This CDR3 region has 15 residues. Germline V gene sequence: CDR1 SGHTS, CDR2 YDEGEE. J lost 2 bases, V lost 4 bases, and 7 bases had no gene match. CDR3 loop: CASSRTSGNTDTQYF. The DNA for the CDR3 is TGTGCCAGCAGCAGGACTAGTGGAAACACAGATACGCAGTATTTT.

This chain connects TRBV25-1 to TRBJ1-3; D is possibly TRBD1 (6 bases). V was trimmed by 0 bases and J by 1 base, leaving 13 bases between them. The CDR3 is 17 amino acids. From germline, CDR1 is MGHDK and CDR2 SYGVNS. The CDR3 here is CASSEYIGGASGNTIYF. The CDR3, as DNA: TGTGCCAGCAGTGAATATATCGGGGGGGCGTCTGGAAACACCATATATTTT.

This clone was detected once. The chain recombines TRBV10-1 with TRBJ1-2; 7 nucleotides align to TRBD1. V shed 4 bases, J shed 8 bases, and the junction held 7 bases outside the gene matches. This CDR3 comprises 13 residues. Germline loops: CDR1 WNHNN, CDR2 SYGVQD (reference sequence). As DNA, the CDR3 is TGCGCCAGCAGTGTCGACAGGGTAAAAGGCTACACCTTC. Its protein is CASSVDRVKGYTF.

V gene TRBV28 combines with J gene TRBJ1-2, with TRBD1 identical over 10 bases. This CDR3 spans 15 amino acids. The V gene end was trimmed by 4 bases and the J gene end by 6 bases; junction bases not matched to a gene: 8. Germline loops: CDR1 MDHEN, CDR2 SYDVKM. This chain's CDR3 is CASSSGDRGRDGYTF. The CDR3, as DNA: TGTGCCAGCAGTTCCGGGGACAGGGGTCGCGATGGCTACACCTTC.

The chain joins TRBV15 to TRBJ1-4; TRBD1 matches 7 bases. This CDR3 comprises 15 residues. Per germline, CDR1 LNHNV and CDR2 YYDKDF (reference sequence). Trimming at V came to 4 bases and at J to 6 bases, leaving 8 bases not matched to a gene. CDR3 nucleotides: TGTGCCACCAGCAAAAGGGGGGACAGAGATGAAAAACTGTTTTTT. Encoded protein: CATSKRGDRDEKLFF.

The chain combines TRBV2 with TRBJ2-2, with 8 nucleotides matching TRBD1. Germline V gives CDR1 SNHLY, CDR2 FYNNEI. V lost 5 bases and J lost 5; bases outside the gene matches: 1. The CDR3 length is 13 residues. Written as DNA, the CDR3 is TGTGCCAGCAGTAACAGGGGGACCGGGGAGCTGTTTTTT. Its translation is CASSNRGTGELFF.